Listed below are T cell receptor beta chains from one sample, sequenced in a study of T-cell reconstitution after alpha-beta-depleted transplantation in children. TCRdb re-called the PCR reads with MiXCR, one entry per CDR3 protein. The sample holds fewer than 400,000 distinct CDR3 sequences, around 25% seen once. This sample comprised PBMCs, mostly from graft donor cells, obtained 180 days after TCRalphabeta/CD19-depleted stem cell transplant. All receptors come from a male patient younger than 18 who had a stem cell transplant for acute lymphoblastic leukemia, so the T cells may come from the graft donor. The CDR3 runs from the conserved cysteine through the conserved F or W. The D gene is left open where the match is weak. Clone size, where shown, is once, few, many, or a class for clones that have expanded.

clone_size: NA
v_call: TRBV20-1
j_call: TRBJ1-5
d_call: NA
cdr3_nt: TGCAGTGCTCGGACAGCTAATCAGCCCCAGCATTTT
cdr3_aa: CSARTANQPQHF

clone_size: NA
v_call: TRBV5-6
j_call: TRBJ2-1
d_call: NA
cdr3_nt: TGTGCCAGCAGCTTGGATTGGTCTTACAATGAGCAGTTCTTC
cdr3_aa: CASSLDWSYNEQFF

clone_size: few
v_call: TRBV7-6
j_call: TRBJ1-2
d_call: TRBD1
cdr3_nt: TGTGCCAGCAGCCCTAGAAGGGGGGACAGAGGAGCTAACTATGGCTACACCTTC
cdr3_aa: CASSPRRGDRGANYGYTF

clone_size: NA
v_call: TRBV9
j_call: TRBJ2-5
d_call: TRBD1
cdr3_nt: TGTGCCAGCAGCGGAAGACAGGGGGTAGAGACCCAGTACTTC
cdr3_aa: CASSGRQGVETQYF

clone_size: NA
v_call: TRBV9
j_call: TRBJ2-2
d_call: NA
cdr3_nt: TGTGCCAGCAGCGTAGTAATAGGAGGCACCGGGGAGCTGTTTTTT
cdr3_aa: CASSVVIGGTGELFF

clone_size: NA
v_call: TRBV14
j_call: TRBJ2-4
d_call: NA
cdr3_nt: TGTGCCAGCAGCCAGACAACAGGTTCCGACATTCAGTACTTC
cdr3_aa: CASSQTTGSDIQYF

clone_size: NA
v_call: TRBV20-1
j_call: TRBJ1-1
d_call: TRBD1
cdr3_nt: TGCAGTACGACAGGGGCCTTGAACACTGAAGCTTTCTTT
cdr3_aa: CSTTGALNTEAFF

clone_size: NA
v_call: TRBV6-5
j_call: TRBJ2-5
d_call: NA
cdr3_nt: TGTGCCAGCAGTTACTCGTTCCTAGCCGGAGAGACCCAGTACTTC
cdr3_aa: CASSYSFLAGETQYF

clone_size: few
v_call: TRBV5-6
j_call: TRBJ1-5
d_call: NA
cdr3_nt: TGTGCCAGCAGCTTGGCCAGAGGGAGAAATCAGCCCCAGCATTTT
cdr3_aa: CASSLARGRNQPQHF

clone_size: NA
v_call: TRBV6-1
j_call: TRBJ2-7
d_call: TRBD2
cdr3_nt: TGTGCCAGCAGTCATGGACTAGCGGGACCCACCTACGAGCAGTACTTC
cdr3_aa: CASSHGLAGPTYEQYF

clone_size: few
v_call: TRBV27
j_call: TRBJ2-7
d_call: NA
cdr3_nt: TGTGCCAGCAGTTTATCGTTCGGCTACGAGCAGTACTTC
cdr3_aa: CASSLSFGYEQYF

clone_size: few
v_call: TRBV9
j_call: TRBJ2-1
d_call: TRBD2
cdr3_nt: TGTGCCAGCAGCCCGAGGGGGACTAGCGGCTACAATGAGCAGTTCTTC
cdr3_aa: CASSPRGTSGYNEQFF

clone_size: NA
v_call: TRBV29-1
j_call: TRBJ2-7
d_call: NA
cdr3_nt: TGCAGCGTCACCGACGGAACCTCCTACGAGCAGTACTTC
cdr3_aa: CSVTDGTSYEQYF

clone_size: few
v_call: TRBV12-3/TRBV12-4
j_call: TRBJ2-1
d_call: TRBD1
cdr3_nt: TGTGCCAGCAGTCTGACAGGGGCTCCACTTTATAGTGGTATCTATGAGCAGTTCTTC
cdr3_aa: CASSLTGAPLYSGIYEQFF

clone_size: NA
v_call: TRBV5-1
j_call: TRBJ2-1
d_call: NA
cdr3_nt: TGCGCCAGCAGCCCGGATTCCTTCCGGGGTGAGCAGTTCTTC
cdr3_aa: CASSPDSFRGEQFF

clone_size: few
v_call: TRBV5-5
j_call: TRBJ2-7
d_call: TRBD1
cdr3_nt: TGTGCCAGCAGCTTGGCCCAGGGGGCACGGTACTTC
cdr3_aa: CASSLAQGARYF

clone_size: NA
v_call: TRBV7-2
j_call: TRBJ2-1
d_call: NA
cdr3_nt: TGTGCCAGCACCCTAGACAGGCGTTACAATGAGCAGTTCTTC
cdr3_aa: CASTLDRRYNEQFF

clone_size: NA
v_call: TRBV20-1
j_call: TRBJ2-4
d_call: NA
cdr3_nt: TGCAGTGCTAGAGGCGGTCGCGCGACGATTCTCGAGGCCAAAAACATTCAGTACTTC
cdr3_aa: CSARGGRATILEAKNIQYF

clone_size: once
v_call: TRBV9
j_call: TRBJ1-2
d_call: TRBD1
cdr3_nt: TGTGCCAGCAGCATCCGACAGGGGGCGTCACGAGGCTACACCTTC
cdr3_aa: CASSIRQGASRGYTF

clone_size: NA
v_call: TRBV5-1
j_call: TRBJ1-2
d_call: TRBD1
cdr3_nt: TGCGCCAGCAGCATCCGGGACAGTAGCTATGGCTACACCTTC
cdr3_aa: CASSIRDSSYGYTF

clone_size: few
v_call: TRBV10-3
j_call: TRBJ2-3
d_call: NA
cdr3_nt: TGTGCCATCAACTGGGGCGGTCCCTTCGATACGCAGTATTTT
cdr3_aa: CAINWGGPFDTQYF

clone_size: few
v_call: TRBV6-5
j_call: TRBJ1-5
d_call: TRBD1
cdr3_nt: TGTGCCAGCAGTTATAACAGGGGCGGCCAGCCCCAGCATTTT
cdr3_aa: CASSYNRGGQPQHF

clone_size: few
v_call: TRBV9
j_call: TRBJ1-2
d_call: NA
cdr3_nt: TGTGCCAGCATCGACCTCGGGACTAACTATGGCTACACCTTC
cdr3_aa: CASIDLGTNYGYTF

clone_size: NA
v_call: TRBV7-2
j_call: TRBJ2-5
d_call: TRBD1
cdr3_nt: TGTGCCAGCGGACAGGGGCGCGTAGAGACCCAGTACTTC
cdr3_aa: CASGQGRVETQYF

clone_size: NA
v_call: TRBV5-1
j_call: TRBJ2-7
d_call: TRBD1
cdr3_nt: TGCGCCAGCAGCCTCGGACAGGGGGTGGAGTACTTC
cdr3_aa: CASSLGQGVEYF

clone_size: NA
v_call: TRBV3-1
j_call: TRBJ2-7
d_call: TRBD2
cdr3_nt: TGTGCCAGCAGCCAAGATATAGCGGCTAGCGGAGAGCAGTACTTC
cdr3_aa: CASSQDIAASGEQYF

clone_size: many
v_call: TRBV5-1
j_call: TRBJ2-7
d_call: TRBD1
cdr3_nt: TGCGCCAGCAGCCCTGGGGACAGGGCGGCCGAGCAGTACTTC
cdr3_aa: CASSPGDRAAEQYF

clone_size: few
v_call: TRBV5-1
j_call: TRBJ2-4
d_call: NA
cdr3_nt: TGCGCCAGCAGCTTGGGACATCTGGAGCGGATAAACATTCAGTACTTC
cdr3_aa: CASSLGHLERINIQYF

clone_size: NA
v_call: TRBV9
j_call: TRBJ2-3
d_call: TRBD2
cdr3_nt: TGTGCCAGCAGCGTAGAGCTAGCGGGGACGTACACAGATACGCAGTATTTT
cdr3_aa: CASSVELAGTYTDTQYF

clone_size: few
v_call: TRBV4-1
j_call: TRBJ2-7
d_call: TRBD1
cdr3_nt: TGCGCCAGCAGCCGAACACCCCGGGCAGGGGGCATCTACGAGCAGTACTTC
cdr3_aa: CASSRTPRAGGIYEQYF

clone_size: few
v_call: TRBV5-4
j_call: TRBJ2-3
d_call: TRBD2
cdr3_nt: TGTGCCAGCAACTTTGCGGGGGGGCCACAGGGAAGACTCACAGATACGCAGTATTTT
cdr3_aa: CASNFAGGPQGRLTDTQYF

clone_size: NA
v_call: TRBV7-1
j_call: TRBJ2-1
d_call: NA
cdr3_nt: TGTGCCAGCAGCTCCGTCCAAGTAGGCCGCACCGAGCGGGCCTTCTCCTACAATGAGCAGTTCTTC
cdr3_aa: CASSSVQVGRTERAFSYNEQFF

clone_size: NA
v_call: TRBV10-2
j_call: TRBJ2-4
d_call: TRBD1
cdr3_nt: TGCGCCAGCATCCGGACAGGGGCGGCCAAAAACATTCAGTACTTC
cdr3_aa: CASIRTGAAKNIQYF

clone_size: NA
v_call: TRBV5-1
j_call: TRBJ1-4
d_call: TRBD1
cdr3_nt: TGCGCCAGCAGCTTGGAGACAGGGGGCAGGAAACTGTTTTTT
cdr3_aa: CASSLETGGRKLFF

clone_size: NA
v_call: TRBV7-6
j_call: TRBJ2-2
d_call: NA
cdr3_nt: TGTGCCAGCAGCTTAGAGCCGGGGACCCTCACCGGGGAGCTGTTTTTT
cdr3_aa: CASSLEPGTLTGELFF

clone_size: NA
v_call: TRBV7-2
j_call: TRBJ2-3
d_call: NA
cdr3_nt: TGTGCCAGCAGCTTATGGGGGGCCCTGGATACGCAGTATTTT
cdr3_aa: CASSLWGALDTQYF

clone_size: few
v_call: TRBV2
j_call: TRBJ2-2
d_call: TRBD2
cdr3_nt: TGTGCCAGCAGGGGACTAGCGGGATCTGGGGAGCTGTTTTTT
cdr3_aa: CASRGLAGSGELFF

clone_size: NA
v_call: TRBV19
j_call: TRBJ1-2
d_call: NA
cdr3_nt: TGTGCCAGTAGTATGATCCAGGGCTATGGCTACACCTTC
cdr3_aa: CASSMIQGYGYTF

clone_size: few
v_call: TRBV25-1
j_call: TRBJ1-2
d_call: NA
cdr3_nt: TGTGCCAGCAGTGACCGTGCGACCTATGGCTACACCTTC
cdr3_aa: CASSDRATYGYTF

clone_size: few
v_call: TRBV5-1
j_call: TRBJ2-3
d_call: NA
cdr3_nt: TGCGCCAGCAGCTTGGTTTCTGGGGAGGTCACAGATACGCAGTATTTT
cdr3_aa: CASSLVSGEVTDTQYF

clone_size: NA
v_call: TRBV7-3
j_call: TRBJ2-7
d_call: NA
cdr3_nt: TGTGCCAGCAGCCTAACGACAAGCTCCTACGAGCAGTACTTC
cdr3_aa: CASSLTTSSYEQYF

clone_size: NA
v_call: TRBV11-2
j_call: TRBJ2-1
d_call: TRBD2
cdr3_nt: TGTGCCAGCAGCCGCTGGACTAGCGGGAGTAATGAGCAGTTCTTC
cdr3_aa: CASSRWTSGSNEQFF

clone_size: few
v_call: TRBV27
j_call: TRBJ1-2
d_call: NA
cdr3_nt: TGTGCCAGCAGTTCCCTCCGGCACTATGGCTACACCTTC
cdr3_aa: CASSSLRHYGYTF

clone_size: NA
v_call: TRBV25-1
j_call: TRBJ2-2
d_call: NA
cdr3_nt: TGTGCCGGCAGTGGACTCGTCTCGACCGGGGAGCTGTTTTTT
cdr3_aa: CAGSGLVSTGELFF

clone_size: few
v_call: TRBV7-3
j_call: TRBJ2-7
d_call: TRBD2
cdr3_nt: TGTGCCAGCAGCCCTTCGGGACTAGCGGGACCCTTTCTGACCTACGAGCAGTACTTC
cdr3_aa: CASSPSGLAGPFLTYEQYF

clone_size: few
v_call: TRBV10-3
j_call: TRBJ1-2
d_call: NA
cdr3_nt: TGTGCCATCAGCCCTAGGGGCCTCGGAATAGACGGCTACACCTTC
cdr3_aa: CAISPRGLGIDGYTF

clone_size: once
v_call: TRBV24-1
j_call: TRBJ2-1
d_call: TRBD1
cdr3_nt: TGTGCCACCAGTAGACAGGGGGTCTCCTACAATGAGCAGTTCTTC
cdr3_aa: CATSRQGVSYNEQFF

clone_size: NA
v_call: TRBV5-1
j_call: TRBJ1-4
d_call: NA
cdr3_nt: TGCGCCAGCAGCGGACTTAAGGGGGAAAAACTGTTTTTT
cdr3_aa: CASSGLKGEKLFF

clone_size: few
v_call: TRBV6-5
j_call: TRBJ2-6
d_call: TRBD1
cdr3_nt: TGTGCCAGCAGTTTCGGACAGGGTCTCAACGTCCTGACTTTC
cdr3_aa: CASSFGQGLNVLTF

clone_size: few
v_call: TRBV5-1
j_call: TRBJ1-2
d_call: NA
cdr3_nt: TGCGCCAGCAGCTTGGCTACAGGTTATAACTATGGCTACACCTTC
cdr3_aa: CASSLATGYNYGYTF

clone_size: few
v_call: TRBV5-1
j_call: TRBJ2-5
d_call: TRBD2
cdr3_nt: TGCGCCAGCAGCCCCTCTACTAGCGCCCCAGGGACCCAGTACTTC
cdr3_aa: CASSPSTSAPGTQYF

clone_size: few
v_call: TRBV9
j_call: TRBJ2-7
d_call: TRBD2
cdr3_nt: TGTGCCAGCAGCGTGGGACTAGCCTACGAGCAGTACTTC
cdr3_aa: CASSVGLAYEQYF

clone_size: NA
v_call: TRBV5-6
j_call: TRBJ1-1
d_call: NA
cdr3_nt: TGTGCCAGCAGCTTGCTAACAGGACCGACTCTGGAGAACACTGAAGCTTTCTTT
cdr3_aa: CASSLLTGPTLENTEAFF

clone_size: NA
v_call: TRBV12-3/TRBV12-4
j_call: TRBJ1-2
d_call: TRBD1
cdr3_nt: TGTGCCAGCAGTTTAACAGGGGGCCTCAGTAGCTACACCTTC
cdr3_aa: CASSLTGGLSSYTF

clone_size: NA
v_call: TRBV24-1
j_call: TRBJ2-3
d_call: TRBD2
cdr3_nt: TGTGCCACCAGTGATTTCGGAGGACTAGATAGGGGTACGCAGTATTTT
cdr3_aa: CATSDFGGLDRGTQYF